A selection of T cell receptor beta chains follows, all from one sample in a study of long-term antiretroviral therapy in people with HIV. Libraries were prepared by immunoSEQ multiplex PCR; TCRdb keeps only in-frame clonotypes and omits some of them. The table lists 25,000 to 35,000 clones, 75% to 90% of them singletons. Sequencing was performed on unsorted PBMCs, taken 0.8 years before starting antiretroviral therapy. The receptors derive from a young man with HIV. The CDR3 runs from the conserved cysteine through the conserved F or W. Fields, in order: clone size, V gene, J gene, D gene, CDR3 DNA, CDR3 protein. D genes are given only for firm matches. Clone size is not always given. Where it is, it says once, few, many or a class for expanded clones.

clone size: -; V gene: TRBV6-1; J gene: TRBJ2-7; D gene: TRBD1; CDR3 DNA: TGTGCCAGCAGTGAAGATCGACAGGGGGCTGAGCAGTACTTC; CDR3 protein: CASSEDRQGAEQYF
clone size: -; V gene: TRBV7-6; J gene: TRBJ2-2; D gene: TRBD2; CDR3 DNA: TGTGCCAGCAGCTACGCCTTTAGCGGGAGTTTGACCGGGGAGCTGTTTTTT; CDR3 protein: CASSYAFSGSLTGELFF
clone size: few; V gene: TRBV6-6; J gene: TRBJ2-7; D gene: -; CDR3 DNA: TGTGCCAGCAGTCCCGGAGGGGACGAGCAGTACTTC; CDR3 protein: CASSPGGDEQYF
clone size: -; V gene: TRBV5-1; J gene: TRBJ2-3; D gene: -; CDR3 DNA: TGCGCCAGCAGCTTGGCCCGGGGTCGGGGCACAGATACGCAGTATTTT; CDR3 protein: CASSLARGRGTDTQYF
clone size: -; V gene: TRBV5-8; J gene: TRBJ2-5; D gene: -; CDR3 DNA: TGTGCCAGCAGCTTGGGGGCGGTCGAGCAAGAGACCCAGTACTTC; CDR3 protein: CASSLGAVEQETQYF
clone size: few; V gene: TRBV4-3; J gene: TRBJ1-3; D gene: -; CDR3 DNA: TGCGCCAGCAGCCAAGCGTTTAGCTCTGGAAACACCATATATTTT; CDR3 protein: CASSQAFSSGNTIYF
clone size: -; V gene: TRBV27; J gene: TRBJ2-1; D gene: -; CDR3 DNA: TGTGCCAGCAGTTTCCGGAATGAGCAGTTCTTC; CDR3 protein: CASSFRNEQFF
clone size: -; V gene: TRBV7-2; J gene: TRBJ2-4; D gene: TRBD2; CDR3 DNA: TGTGCCAGCAGCTTAACTCCCCGGACTAGCGGAAACAAAAACATTCAGTACTTC; CDR3 protein: CASSLTPRTSGNKNIQYF
clone size: -; V gene: TRBV7-3; J gene: TRBJ2-3; D gene: TRBD2; CDR3 DNA: TGTGCCAGCAGCCATGGTAGCGGGGGGTTGTTCAACACAGATACGCAGTATTTT; CDR3 protein: CASSHGSGGLFNTDTQYF
clone size: -; V gene: TRBV18; J gene: TRBJ1-4; D gene: -; CDR3 DNA: TGTGCCAGCTCCCTAGGTAGGACCGAGGAGGAAAAACTGTTTTTT; CDR3 protein: CASSLGRTEEEKLFF
clone size: -; V gene: TRBV6-5; J gene: TRBJ1-6; D gene: -; CDR3 DNA: TGTGCCAGCAGTTACGACAGAGCTATAGCTTCACCCCTCCACTTT; CDR3 protein: CASSYDRAIASPLHF
clone size: -; V gene: TRBV6-5; J gene: TRBJ1-2; D gene: -; CDR3 DNA: TGTGCCAGCAGGGCGGGTGGGTCAGAACCTAATGGCTACACCTTC; CDR3 protein: CASRAGGSEPNGYTF
clone size: -; V gene: TRBV19; J gene: TRBJ1-5; D gene: TRBD1; CDR3 DNA: TGTGCCAGTGGACAGGCAGGGAATAGCAATCAGCCCCAGCATTTT; CDR3 protein: CASGQAGNSNQPQHF
clone size: -; V gene: TRBV6-1; J gene: TRBJ1-5; D gene: -; CDR3 DNA: TGTGCCAGCAGTGCTCGGGACGGGAGCGAGGGGCAGCCCCAGCATTTT; CDR3 protein: CASSARDGSEGQPQHF
clone size: once; V gene: TRBV5-1; J gene: TRBJ2-7; D gene: TRBD2; CDR3 DNA: TGCGCCAGCAGCTTGGGGGTGGGAGGGATCGAGCAGTACTTC; CDR3 protein: CASSLGVGGIEQYF
clone size: -; V gene: TRBV27; J gene: TRBJ2-7; D gene: -; CDR3 DNA: TGTGCCAGCAGTTCAGGCCGCTCCTACGAGCAGTACTTC; CDR3 protein: CASSSGRSYEQYF
clone size: -; V gene: TRBV11-2; J gene: TRBJ1-3; D gene: TRBD1; CDR3 DNA: TGTGCCAGCACCGTAGCCCAGGGGACAGACACCATATATTTT; CDR3 protein: CASTVAQGTDTIYF
clone size: -; V gene: TRBV11-2; J gene: TRBJ2-7; D gene: -; CDR3 DNA: TGTGCCAGCAGAGAGGGAACCTACGAGCAGTACTTC; CDR3 protein: CASREGTYEQYF
clone size: -; V gene: TRBV6-5; J gene: TRBJ2-6; D gene: -; CDR3 DNA: TGTGCCAGCAGAACAGAAACTGGGGCCAACGTCCTGACTTTC; CDR3 protein: CASRTETGANVLTF
clone size: few; V gene: TRBV7-9; J gene: TRBJ2-7; D gene: -; CDR3 DNA: TGTGCCAGCAGCTTAGGGCGAGGTGAGCAGTACTTC; CDR3 protein: CASSLGRGEQYF
clone size: -; V gene: TRBV5-1; J gene: TRBJ1-6; D gene: -; CDR3 DNA: TGCGCCAGCAGCTTAAGCCAGGGTCCTAATTCACCCCTCCACTTT; CDR3 protein: CASSLSQGPNSPLHF
clone size: -; V gene: TRBV19; J gene: TRBJ1-1; D gene: -; CDR3 DNA: TGTGCCAGTCGGGTAGACACTGAAGCTTTCTTT; CDR3 protein: CASRVDTEAFF
clone size: -; V gene: TRBV27; J gene: TRBJ2-7; D gene: -; CDR3 DNA: TGTGCCAGCAGTCCCCGACCCGACGAGCAGTACTTC; CDR3 protein: CASSPRPDEQYF
clone size: -; V gene: TRBV4-1; J gene: TRBJ2-1; D gene: -; CDR3 DNA: TGCGCCAGCAGCCAAGGTAGAAATGAGCAGTTCTTC; CDR3 protein: CASSQGRNEQFF
clone size: -; V gene: TRBV7-9; J gene: TRBJ1-1; D gene: -; CDR3 DNA: TGTGCCAGCAGCTCCGGGAACGGGGGAGCTTTCTTT; CDR3 protein: CASSSGNGGAFF
clone size: -; V gene: TRBV5-4; J gene: TRBJ1-2; D gene: -; CDR3 DNA: TGTGCCAGCAGCTTGGCCGGGACGGCCTTGGGATATGGCTACACCTTC; CDR3 protein: CASSLAGTALGYGYTF
clone size: -; V gene: TRBV6-6; J gene: TRBJ2-7; D gene: TRBD1; CDR3 DNA: TGTGCCAGCAGACCCCCGGGACAGCACTACGAGCAGTACTTC; CDR3 protein: CASRPPGQHYEQYF
clone size: -; V gene: TRBV11-2; J gene: TRBJ2-1; D gene: -; CDR3 DNA: TGTGCCAGCAGCTTAGATACCCTTGGCCGAGGGGGAGATTACGATGAGCAGTTCTTC; CDR3 protein: CASSLDTLGRGGDYDEQFF
clone size: -; V gene: TRBV5-1; J gene: TRBJ2-2; D gene: -; CDR3 DNA: TGCGCCAGCAGCAAGACAGGTCCGCCCGGCACCGGGGAGCTGTTTTTT; CDR3 protein: CASSKTGPPGTGELFF
clone size: -; V gene: TRBV4-1; J gene: TRBJ2-4; D gene: -; CDR3 DNA: TGCGCCAGCAGCCAGGACTACGGGTTGCGGAACATTCAGTACTTC; CDR3 protein: CASSQDYGLRNIQYF
clone size: once; V gene: TRBV7-9; J gene: TRBJ1-3; D gene: -; CDR3 DNA: TGTGCCAGCAGCTTCTACCAGGGCGGCAACACCATATATTTT; CDR3 protein: CASSFYQGGNTIYF
clone size: once; V gene: TRBV19; J gene: TRBJ2-3; D gene: -; CDR3 DNA: TGTGCCAGTAGTATAAGTGGAGGGACCCCAGATACGCAGTATTTT; CDR3 protein: CASSISGGTPDTQYF
clone size: once; V gene: TRBV30; J gene: TRBJ1-6; D gene: -; CDR3 DNA: TGTGCCTGGAGTCCTCAAAGGGGGGCCCGCTATTCACCCCTCCACTTT; CDR3 protein: CAWSPQRGARYSPLHF
clone size: -; V gene: TRBV15; J gene: TRBJ2-7; D gene: -; CDR3 DNA: TGTGCCACCAGCTTACCCGGGACCTCCTACGAGCAGTACTTC; CDR3 protein: CATSLPGTSYEQYF
clone size: -; V gene: TRBV29-1; J gene: TRBJ1-4; D gene: TRBD1; CDR3 DNA: TGCAGCGTCCAGGGACAGGGAGGTGAAAAACTGTTTTTT; CDR3 protein: CSVQGQGGEKLFF
clone size: -; V gene: TRBV7-2; J gene: TRBJ2-1; D gene: -; CDR3 DNA: TGTGCCAGCAGCTTGGCAGGTACCTACAATGAGCAGTTCTTC; CDR3 protein: CASSLAGTYNEQFF
clone size: -; V gene: TRBV5-4; J gene: TRBJ1-3; D gene: -; CDR3 DNA: TGTGCCAGCAGCCCCGGGGGTCAAGGGTCAAACACCATATATTTT; CDR3 protein: CASSPGGQGSNTIYF
clone size: -; V gene: TRBV6-5; J gene: TRBJ1-5; D gene: -; CDR3 DNA: TGTGCCAGCAGTTATGGGGTTAATCAGCCCCAGCATTTT; CDR3 protein: CASSYGVNQPQHF
clone size: -; V gene: TRBV6-5; J gene: TRBJ1-1; D gene: TRBD1; CDR3 DNA: TGTGCCAGCAGTTACTCACAGGGGGCCGGCACTGAAGCTTTCTTT; CDR3 protein: CASSYSQGAGTEAFF
clone size: -; V gene: TRBV7-9; J gene: TRBJ1-2; D gene: -; CDR3 DNA: TGTGCCAGCAGCTTAGTCCAGATTATACGTAACTATGGCTACACCTTC; CDR3 protein: CASSLVQIIRNYGYTF
clone size: -; V gene: TRBV9; J gene: TRBJ2-2; D gene: TRBD2; CDR3 DNA: TGTGCCAGCAGCGTAAGCGGGGCCGGGGAGCTGTTTTTT; CDR3 protein: CASSVSGAGELFF
clone size: -; V gene: TRBV11-2; J gene: TRBJ2-7; D gene: -; CDR3 DNA: TGTGCCAGCAGCTTAGGCGCAGGGACGGAATACGAGCAGTACTTC; CDR3 protein: CASSLGAGTEYEQYF
clone size: -; V gene: TRBV29-1; J gene: TRBJ2-7; D gene: TRBD1; CDR3 DNA: TGCAGCGTTACAGGGGCCTACGAGCAGTACTTC; CDR3 protein: CSVTGAYEQYF
clone size: -; V gene: TRBV27; J gene: TRBJ2-2; D gene: -; CDR3 DNA: TGTGCCAGCAGACCTACAGGGACTTGGGCCGGGGAGCTGTTTTTT; CDR3 protein: CASRPTGTWAGELFF
clone size: -; V gene: TRBV19; J gene: TRBJ1-4; D gene: TRBD1; CDR3 DNA: TGTGCCAGTAGTCTCCGGGACAGTTATGAAAAACTGTTTTTT; CDR3 protein: CASSLRDSYEKLFF